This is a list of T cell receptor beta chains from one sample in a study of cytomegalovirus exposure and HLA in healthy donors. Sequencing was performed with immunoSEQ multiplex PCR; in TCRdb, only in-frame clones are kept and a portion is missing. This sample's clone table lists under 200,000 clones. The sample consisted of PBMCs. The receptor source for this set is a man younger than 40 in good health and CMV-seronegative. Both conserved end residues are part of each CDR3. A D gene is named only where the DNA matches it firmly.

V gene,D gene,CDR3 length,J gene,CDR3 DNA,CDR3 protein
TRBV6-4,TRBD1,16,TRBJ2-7,TGTGCCAGCAGTGACTCGAAGACAGGGGAATCCTACGAGCAGTACTTC,CASSDSKTGESYEQYF
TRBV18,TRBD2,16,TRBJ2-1,TGTGCCAGCTCACCACTAGGCGGGAGCTCCTACAATGAGCAGTTCTTC,CASSPLGGSSYNEQFF
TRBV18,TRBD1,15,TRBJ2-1,TGTGCCAGCTCACCCTACAGGGGGTCCTACAATGAGCAGTTCTTC,CASSPYRGSYNEQFF
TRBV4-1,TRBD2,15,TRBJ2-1,TGCGCCAGCAGACCGGGACTAGCGGGATCCAATGGGCAGTTCTTC,CASRPGLAGSNGQFF
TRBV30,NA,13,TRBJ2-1,TGTGCCTGGAGTCCCGGACAGACCAATGAGCAGTTCTTC,CAWSPGQTNEQFF
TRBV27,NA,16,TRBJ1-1,TGTGCCAGCAGTCCCTCGGGGGGTGACATGAACACTGAAGCTTTCTTT,CASSPSGGDMNTEAFF
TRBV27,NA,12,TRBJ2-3,TGTGCCAGCAGCCACGCCAGAGATACGCAGTATTTT,CASSHARDTQYF
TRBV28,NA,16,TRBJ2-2,TGTGCCAGCAGGCCTGGGACTTTTACGAACACCGGGGAGCTGTTTTTT,CASRPGTFTNTGELFF
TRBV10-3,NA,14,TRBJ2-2,TGTGCCATCAGTGTTCGGCAGGACACCGGGGAGCTGTTTTTT,CAISVRQDTGELFF
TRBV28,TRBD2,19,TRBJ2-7,TGTGCCAGCAGTCCCCCGGGACTAGCGGGGGAAAGAGGGGCCTACGAGCAGTACTTC,CASSPPGLAGERGAYEQYF
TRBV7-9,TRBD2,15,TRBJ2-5,TGTGCCAGCAGCTTCGGACTAGCGGGAGAAGAGACCCAGTACTTC,CASSFGLAGEETQYF
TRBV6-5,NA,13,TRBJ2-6,TGTGCCAGCAGCCTTTTTGGGGCCAACGTCCTGACTTTC,CASSLFGANVLTF
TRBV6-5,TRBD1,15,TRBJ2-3,TGTGCCAGCAGTTATGCGGACAGGGGCACAGATACGCAGTATTTT,CASSYADRGTDTQYF
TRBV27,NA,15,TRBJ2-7,TGTGCCAGCAGTTTTGGTGGGACACCTCAAAACGAGCAGTACTTC,CASSFGGTPQNEQYF
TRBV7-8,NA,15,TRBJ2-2,TGTGCCAGCAGCTTGGGAGATCTACACACCGGGGAGCTGTTTTTT,CASSLGDLHTGELFF
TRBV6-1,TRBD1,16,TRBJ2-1,TGTGCCAGCAGTGAAATTATGGGGACAGGGTCCAATGAGCAGTTCTTC,CASSEIMGTGSNEQFF
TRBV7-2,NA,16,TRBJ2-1,TGTGCCAGCAGCTTATGGGCGGGGACCTCCTACAATGAGCAGTTCTTC,CASSLWAGTSYNEQFF
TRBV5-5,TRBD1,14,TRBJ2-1,TGTGCCAGCAGCCTAGGACAGGGGGTTTATGAGCAGTTCTTC,CASSLGQGVYEQFF
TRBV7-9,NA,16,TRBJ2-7,TGTGCCAGCAGCTTAGGGGCGGGACGCCTCTCCTACGAGCAGTACTTC,CASSLGAGRLSYEQYF
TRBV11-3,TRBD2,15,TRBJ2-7,TGTGCCAGCAGCTTCCGACTAGCGGGAGTTCCCGAGCAGTACTTC,CASSFRLAGVPEQYF
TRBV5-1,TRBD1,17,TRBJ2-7,TGCGCCAGCAGCTTGATTCGGACCGGGACAGGGGGCTACGAGCAGTACTTC,CASSLIRTGTGGYEQYF
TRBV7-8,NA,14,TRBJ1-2,TGTGCCAGCAGCTTAGCTCAGAACAGCTATGGCTACACCTTC,CASSLAQNSYGYTF
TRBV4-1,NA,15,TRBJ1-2,TGCGCCAGCAGCCACTCGATGGGGGGGACTAATGGCTACACCTTC,CASSHSMGGTNGYTF
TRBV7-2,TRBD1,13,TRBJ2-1,TGTGCCAGCAGCCCGACAGGGGTTGGTGAGCAGTTCTTC,CASSPTGVGEQFF
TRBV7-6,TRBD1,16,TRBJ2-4,TGTGCCAGCAGCCAATTAGGGGACAGGGGGATGAACATTCAGTACTTC,CASSQLGDRGMNIQYF
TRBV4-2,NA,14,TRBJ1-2,TGTGCCAGCAGCCCTGGACAGTCTCTAAGCGGCTACACCTTC,CASSPGQSLSGYTF
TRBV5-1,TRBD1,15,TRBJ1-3,TGCGCCAGCAGCACCGGGACAGGGGGTGGAAACACCATATATTTT,CASSTGTGGGNTIYF
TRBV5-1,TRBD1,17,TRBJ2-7,TGCGCCAGCAGCTTACCTGGCCAGGGGGCCAGCTCCTACGAGCAGTACTTC,CASSLPGQGASSYEQYF
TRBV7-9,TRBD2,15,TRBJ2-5,TGTGCCAGCAGCTCCACTGGACTAGCGGGAGAGACCCAGTACTTC,CASSSTGLAGETQYF
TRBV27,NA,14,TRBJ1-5,TGTGCCAGCAGGGGCAGCTATAGCAATCAGCCCCAGCATTTT,CASRGSYSNQPQHF
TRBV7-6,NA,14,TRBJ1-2,TGTGCCAGCAGCTTAGACGGGAGTTACTATGGCTACACCTTC,CASSLDGSYYGYTF
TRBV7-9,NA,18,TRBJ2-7,TGTGCCAGCAGCTTCCCAAAGGGTTGGCGGGGCAAAACTTACGAGCAGTACTTC,CASSFPKGWRGKTYEQYF
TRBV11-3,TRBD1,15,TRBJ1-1,TGTGCCAGCAGCTTCGGCGGACAGGGGGCCACTGAAGCTTTCTTT,CASSFGGQGATEAFF
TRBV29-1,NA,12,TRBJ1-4,TGCAGCGTTCGAAGGGGTAATGAAAAACTGTTTTTT,CSVRRGNEKLFF
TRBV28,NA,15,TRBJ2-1,TGTGCCAGCAGGCAACGGGGATTCTCCTACAATGAGCAGTTCTTC,CASRQRGFSYNEQFF
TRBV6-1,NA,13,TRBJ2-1,TGTGCCAGCAGTGAGGCGAGACCGGGTGAGCAGTTCTTC,CASSEARPGEQFF
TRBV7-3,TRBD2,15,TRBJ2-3,TGTGCCAGCAGCTTGAGGGGACTAGCGGCAGATACGCAGTATTTT,CASSLRGLAADTQYF
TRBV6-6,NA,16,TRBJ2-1,TGTGCCAGCAGAAATCCTGGCCTTCGGCCGGGGAATGAGCAGTTCTTC,CASRNPGLRPGNEQFF
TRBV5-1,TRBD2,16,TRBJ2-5,TGCGCCAGCAGCTTGGTCGGAGCGGGAGGCAAAGAGACCCAGTACTTC,CASSLVGAGGKETQYF
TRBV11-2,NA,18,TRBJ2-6,TGTGCCAGCAGCGGACTCTCTCGGAAGGGCTCTGGGGCCAACGTCCTGACTTTC,CASSGLSRKGSGANVLTF
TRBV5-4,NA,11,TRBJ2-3,TGTGCCAGCAGCTTGCGAGATACGCAGTATTTT,CASSLRDTQYF
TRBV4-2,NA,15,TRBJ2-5,TGTGCCAGCAGCCAAGGGCAGGGGAACCAAGAGACCCAGTACTTC,CASSQGQGNQETQYF
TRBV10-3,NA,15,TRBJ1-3,TGTGCCATCTCGAGGGGGGAGGGACCCGGAAACACCATATATTTT,CAISRGEGPGNTIYF
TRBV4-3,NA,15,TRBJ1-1,TGCGCCAGCAGCCAAGCTTCCGAGGGGAGGACTGAAGCTTTCTTT,CASSQASEGRTEAFF